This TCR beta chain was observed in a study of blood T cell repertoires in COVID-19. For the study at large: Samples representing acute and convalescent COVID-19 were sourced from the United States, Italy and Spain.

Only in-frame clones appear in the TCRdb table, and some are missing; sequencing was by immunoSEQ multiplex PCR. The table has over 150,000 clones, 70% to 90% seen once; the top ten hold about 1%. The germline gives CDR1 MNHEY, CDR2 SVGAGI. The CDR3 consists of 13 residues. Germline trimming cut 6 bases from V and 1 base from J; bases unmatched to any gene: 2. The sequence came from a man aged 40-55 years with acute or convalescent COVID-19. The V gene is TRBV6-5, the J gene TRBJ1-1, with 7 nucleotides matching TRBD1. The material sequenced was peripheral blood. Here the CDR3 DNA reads TGTGCCAGCAGAAGACAGGGGAACACTGAAGCTTTCTTT. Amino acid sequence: CASRRQGNTEAFF.